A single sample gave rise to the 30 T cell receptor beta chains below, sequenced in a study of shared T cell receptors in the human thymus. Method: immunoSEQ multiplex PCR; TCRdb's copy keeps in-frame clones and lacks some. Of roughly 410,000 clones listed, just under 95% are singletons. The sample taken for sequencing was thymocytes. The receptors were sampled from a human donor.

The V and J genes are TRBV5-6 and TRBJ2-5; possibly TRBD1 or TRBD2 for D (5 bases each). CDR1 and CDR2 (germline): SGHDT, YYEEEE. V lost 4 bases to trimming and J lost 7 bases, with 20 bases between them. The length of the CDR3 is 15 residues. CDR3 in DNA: TGTGCCAGCAGCGTCGGTTTGGATCCTGGGGGGACCCAGTACTTC. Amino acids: CASSVGLDPGGTQYF. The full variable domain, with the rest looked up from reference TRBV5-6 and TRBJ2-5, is DAGVTQSPTHLIKTRGQQVTLRCSPKSGHDTVSWYQQALGQGPQFIFQYYEEEERQRGNFPDRFSGHQFPNYSSELNVNALLLGDSALYLCASSVGLDPGGTQYFGPGTRLLVL.

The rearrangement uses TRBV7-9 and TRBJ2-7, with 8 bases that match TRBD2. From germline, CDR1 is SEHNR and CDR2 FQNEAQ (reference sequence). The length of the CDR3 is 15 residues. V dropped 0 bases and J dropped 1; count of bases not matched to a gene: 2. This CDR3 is CASSLAPGGSYEQYF. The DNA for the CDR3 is TGTGCCAGCAGCTTAGCACCGGGAGGGTCCTACGAGCAGTACTTC.

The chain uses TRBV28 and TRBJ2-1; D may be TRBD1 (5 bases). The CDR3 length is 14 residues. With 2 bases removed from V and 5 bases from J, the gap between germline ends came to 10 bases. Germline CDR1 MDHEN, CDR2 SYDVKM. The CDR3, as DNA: TGTGCCAGCAGTTTAGACAGCTTTGACAATGAGCAGTTCTTC. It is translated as CASSLDSFDNEQFF.

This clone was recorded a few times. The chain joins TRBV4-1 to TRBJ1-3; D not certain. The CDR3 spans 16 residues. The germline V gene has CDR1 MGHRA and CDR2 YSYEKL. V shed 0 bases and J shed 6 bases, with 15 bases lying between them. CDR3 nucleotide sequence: TGCGCCAGCAGCCAAGAGAGAGGGAGTAGGGAAAACACCATATATTTT. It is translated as CASSQERGSRENTIYF.

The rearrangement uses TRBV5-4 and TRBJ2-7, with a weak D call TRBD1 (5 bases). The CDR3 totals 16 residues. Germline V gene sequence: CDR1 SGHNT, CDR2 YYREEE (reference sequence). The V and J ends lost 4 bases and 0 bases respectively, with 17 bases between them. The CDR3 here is CASSQGQGVSSYEQYF. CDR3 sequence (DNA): TGTGCCAGCAGCCAAGGTCAAGGGGTCAGCTCCTACGAGCAGTACTTC.

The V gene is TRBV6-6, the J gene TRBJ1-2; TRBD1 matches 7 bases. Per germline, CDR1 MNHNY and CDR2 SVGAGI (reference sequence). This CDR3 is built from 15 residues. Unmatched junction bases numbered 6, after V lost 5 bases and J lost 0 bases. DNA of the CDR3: TGTGCCAGCAGTCGGGACAGAGGTTCTAACTATGGCTACACCTTC. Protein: CASSRDRGSNYGYTF.

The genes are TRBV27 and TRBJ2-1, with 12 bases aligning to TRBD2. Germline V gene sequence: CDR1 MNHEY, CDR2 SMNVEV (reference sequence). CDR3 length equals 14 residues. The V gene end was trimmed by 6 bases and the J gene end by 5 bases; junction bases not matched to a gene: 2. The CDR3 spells CASSLAGGDNEQFF. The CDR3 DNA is TGTGCCAGCAGCCTAGCGGGAGGGGACAATGAGCAGTTCTTC.

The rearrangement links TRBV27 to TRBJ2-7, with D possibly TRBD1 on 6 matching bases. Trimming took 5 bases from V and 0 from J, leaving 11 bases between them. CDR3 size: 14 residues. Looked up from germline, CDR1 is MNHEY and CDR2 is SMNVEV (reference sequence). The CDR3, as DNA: TGTGCCAGCAGTCAAAAGGACAGCTCCTACGAGCAGTACTTC. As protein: CASSQKDSSYEQYF.

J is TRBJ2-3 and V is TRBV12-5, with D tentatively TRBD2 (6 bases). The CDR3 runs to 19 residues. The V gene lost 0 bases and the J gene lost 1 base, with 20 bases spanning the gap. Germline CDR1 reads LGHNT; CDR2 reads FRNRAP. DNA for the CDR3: TGTGCTAGTGGTTTGGTAAGGCGGGACGGTCAGGGACGCACAGATACGCAGTATTTT. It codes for CASGLVRRDGQGRTDTQYF. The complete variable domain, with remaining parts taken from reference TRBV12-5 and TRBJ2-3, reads DARVTQTPRHKVTEMGQEVTMRCQPILGHNTVFWYRQTMMQGLELLAYFRNRAPLDDSGMPKDRFSAEMPDATLATLKIQPSEPRDSAVYFCASGLVRRDGQGRTDTQYFGPGTRLTVL.

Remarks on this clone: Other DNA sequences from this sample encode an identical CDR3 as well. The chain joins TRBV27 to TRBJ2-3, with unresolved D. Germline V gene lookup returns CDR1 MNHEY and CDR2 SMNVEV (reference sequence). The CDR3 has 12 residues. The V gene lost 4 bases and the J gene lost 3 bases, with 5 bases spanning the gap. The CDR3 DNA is TGTGCCAGCAGTTGGGGAACAGATACGCAGTATTTT. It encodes CASSWGTDTQYF.

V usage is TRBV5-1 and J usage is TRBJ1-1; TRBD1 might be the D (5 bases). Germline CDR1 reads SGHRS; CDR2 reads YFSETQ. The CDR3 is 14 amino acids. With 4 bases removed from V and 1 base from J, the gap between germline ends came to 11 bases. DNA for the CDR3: TGCGCCAGCAGCCCCTGGGGCAGGAACACTGAAGCTTTCTTT. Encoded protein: CASSPWGRNTEAFF.

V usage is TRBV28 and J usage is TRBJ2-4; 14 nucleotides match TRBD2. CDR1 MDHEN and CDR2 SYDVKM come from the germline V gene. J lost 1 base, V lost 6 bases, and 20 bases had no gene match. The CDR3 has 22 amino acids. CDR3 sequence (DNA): TGTGCCAGCAGGAGAACCCAAGCTCCGGGACTAGCGGGAGTAAGGGCCAAAAACATTCAGTACTTC. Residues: CASRRTQAPGLAGVRAKNIQYF.

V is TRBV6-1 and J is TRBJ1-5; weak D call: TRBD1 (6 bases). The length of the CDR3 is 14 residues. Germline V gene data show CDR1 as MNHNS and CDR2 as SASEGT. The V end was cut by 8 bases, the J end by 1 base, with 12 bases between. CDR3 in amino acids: CASCPGESNQPQHF. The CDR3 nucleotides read TGTGCCAGCTGCCCAGGGGAAAGCAATCAGCCCCAGCATTTT.

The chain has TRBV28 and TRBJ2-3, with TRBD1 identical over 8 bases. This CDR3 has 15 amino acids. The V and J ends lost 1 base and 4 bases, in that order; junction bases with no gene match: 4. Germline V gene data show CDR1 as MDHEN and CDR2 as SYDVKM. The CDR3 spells CASSLLQGESDTQYF. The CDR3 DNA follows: TGTGCCAGCAGTTTATTACAGGGGGAGTCAGATACGCAGTATTTT.

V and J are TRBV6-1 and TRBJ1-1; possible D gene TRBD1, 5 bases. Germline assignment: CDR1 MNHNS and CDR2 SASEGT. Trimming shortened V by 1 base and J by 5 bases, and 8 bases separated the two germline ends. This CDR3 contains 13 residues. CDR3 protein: CASSEDRGTEAFF. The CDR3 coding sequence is TGTGCCAGCAGTGAAGATCGGGGGACTGAAGCTTTCTTT.

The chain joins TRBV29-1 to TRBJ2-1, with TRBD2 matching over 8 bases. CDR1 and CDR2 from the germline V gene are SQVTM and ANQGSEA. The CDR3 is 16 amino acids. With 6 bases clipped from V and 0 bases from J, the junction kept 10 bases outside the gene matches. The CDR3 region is CSVGGSGMSSYNEQFF. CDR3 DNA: TGCAGCGTCGGTGGTAGCGGGATGAGCTCCTACAATGAGCAGTTCTTC.

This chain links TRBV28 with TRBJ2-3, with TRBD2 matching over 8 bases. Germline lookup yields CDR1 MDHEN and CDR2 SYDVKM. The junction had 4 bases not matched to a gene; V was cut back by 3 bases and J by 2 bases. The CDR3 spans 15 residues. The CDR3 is CASSLRGRNTDTQYF. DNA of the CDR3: TGTGCCAGCAGTTTGCGCGGGAGGAACACAGATACGCAGTATTTT.

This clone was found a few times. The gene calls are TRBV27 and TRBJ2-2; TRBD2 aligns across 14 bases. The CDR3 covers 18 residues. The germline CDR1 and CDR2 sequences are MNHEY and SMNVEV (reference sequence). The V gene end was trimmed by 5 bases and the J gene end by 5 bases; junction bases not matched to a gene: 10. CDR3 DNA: TGTGCCAGCAGTGGCGGGACTAGCGGGAGAGCGTGGACCGGGGAGCTGTTTTTT. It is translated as CASSGGTSGRAWTGELFF.

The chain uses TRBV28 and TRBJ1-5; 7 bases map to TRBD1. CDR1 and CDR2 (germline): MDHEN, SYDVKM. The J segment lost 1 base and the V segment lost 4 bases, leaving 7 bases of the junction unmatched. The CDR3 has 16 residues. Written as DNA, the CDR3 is TGTGCCAGCAGTTCGACAGGGAAGTGGAGCAATCAGCCCCAGCATTTT. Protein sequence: CASSSTGKWSNQPQHF.

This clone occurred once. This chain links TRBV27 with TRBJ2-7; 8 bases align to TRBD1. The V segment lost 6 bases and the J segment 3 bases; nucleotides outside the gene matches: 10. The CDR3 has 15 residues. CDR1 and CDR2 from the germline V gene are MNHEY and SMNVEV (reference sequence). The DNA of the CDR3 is TGTGCCAGCAGCCCCGGACAGGGCAGGTGCTACGAGCAGTACTTC. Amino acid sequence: CASSPGQGRCYEQYF.

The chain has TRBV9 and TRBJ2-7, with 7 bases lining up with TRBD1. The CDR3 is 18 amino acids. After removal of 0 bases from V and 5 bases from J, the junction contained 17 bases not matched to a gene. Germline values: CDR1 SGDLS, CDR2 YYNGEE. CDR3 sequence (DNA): TGTGCCAGCAGCGTAGGAATGGAGAGGGACAGCGACCTCGACGAGCAGTACTTC. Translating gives CASSVGMERDSDLDEQYF.

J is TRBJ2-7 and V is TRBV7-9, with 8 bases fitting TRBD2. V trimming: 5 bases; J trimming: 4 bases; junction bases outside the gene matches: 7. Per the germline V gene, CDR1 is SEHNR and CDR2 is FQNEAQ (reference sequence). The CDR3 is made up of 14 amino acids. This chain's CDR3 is CASSPGTRQYEQYF. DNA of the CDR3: TGTGCCAGCAGCCCCGGGACTAGACAATACGAGCAGTACTTC.

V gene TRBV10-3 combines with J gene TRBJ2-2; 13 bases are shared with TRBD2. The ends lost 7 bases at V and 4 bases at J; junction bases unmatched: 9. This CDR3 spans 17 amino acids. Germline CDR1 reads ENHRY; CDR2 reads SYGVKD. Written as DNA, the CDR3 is TGTGCCATCAAGTGGACCCGACTAGCGGGAGGCACCGGGGAGCTGTTTTTT. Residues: CAIKWTRLAGGTGELFF.

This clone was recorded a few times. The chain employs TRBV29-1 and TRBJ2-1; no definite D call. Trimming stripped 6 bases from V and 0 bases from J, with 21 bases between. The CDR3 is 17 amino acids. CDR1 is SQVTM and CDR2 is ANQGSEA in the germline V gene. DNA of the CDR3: TGCAGCGTCGTACTTCATCCCTGGGTTCGCTCCTACAATGAGCAGTTCTTC. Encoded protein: CSVVLHPWVRSYNEQFF.

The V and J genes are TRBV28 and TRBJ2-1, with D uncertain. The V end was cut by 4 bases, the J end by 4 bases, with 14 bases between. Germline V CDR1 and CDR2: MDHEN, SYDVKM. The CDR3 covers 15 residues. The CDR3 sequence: CASSSPRLDYNEQFF. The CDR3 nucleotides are TGTGCCAGCAGTTCCCCTCGATTGGATTACAATGAGCAGTTCTTC.

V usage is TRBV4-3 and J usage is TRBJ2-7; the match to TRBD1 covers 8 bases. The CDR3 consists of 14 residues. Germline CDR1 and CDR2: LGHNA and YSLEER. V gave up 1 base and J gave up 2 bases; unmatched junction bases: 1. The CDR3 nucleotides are TGCGCCAGCAGCCAAGGACAGGGGACCTACGAGCAGTACTTC. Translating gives CASSQGQGTYEQYF.

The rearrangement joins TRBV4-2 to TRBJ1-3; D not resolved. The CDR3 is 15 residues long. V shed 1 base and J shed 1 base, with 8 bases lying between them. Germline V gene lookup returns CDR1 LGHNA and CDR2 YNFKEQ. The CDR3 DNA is TGTGCCAGCAGCCAAGTTCGAGATTCTGGAAACACCATATATTTT. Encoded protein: CASSQVRDSGNTIYF.

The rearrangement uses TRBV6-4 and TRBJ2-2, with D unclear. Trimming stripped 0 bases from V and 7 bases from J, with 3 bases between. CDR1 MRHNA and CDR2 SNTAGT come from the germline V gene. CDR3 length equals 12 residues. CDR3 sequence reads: CASSDSIGELFF. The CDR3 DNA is TGTGCCAGCAGTGACTCTATCGGGGAGCTGTTTTTT.

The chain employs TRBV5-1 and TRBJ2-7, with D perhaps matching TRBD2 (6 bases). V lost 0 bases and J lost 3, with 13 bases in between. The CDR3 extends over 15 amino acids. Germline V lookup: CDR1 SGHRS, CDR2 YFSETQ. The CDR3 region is CASSLGRGPSYEQYF. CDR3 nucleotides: TGCGCCAGCAGCTTGGGGCGGGGACCCAGCTACGAGCAGTACTTC.

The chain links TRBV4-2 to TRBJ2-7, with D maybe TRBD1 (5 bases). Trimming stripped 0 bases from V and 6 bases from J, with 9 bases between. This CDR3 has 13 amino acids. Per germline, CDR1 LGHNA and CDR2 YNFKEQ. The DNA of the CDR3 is TGTGCCAGCAGCCAAGACCAGGGCCGCGAGCAGTACTTC. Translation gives CASSQDQGREQYF.